Below, one T cell receptor (beta chain) is given with its context. This record belongs to a study of T cells after yellow fever vaccination. In making TCR cDNA, 5'RACE template switching added a universal primer site and UMIs to it. TCRdb analysed the 5' RACE reads with MiXCR anew, one entry per CDR3 protein. In the table there are fewer than 450,000 distinct CDR3 sequences, around a tenth of which are singletons. The receptor was isolated from a man younger than 35 who received the YFV17D yellow fever vaccine. The source material was PBMCs, sampled on the day of the first yellow fever vaccination.

CDR3 loop: CASSLGSREVDEQFF. The CDR3 coding sequence is TGTGCCAGCAGCTTAGGGTCTAGGGAGGTCGATGAGCAGTTCTTC. J is TRBJ2-1 and V is TRBV11-2; maybe TRBD2 (6 bases). There are 15 residues in the CDR3. Trimming stripped 1 base from V and 8 bases from J, with 15 bases between. Germline V gene sequence: CDR1 SGHAT, CDR2 FQNNGV.